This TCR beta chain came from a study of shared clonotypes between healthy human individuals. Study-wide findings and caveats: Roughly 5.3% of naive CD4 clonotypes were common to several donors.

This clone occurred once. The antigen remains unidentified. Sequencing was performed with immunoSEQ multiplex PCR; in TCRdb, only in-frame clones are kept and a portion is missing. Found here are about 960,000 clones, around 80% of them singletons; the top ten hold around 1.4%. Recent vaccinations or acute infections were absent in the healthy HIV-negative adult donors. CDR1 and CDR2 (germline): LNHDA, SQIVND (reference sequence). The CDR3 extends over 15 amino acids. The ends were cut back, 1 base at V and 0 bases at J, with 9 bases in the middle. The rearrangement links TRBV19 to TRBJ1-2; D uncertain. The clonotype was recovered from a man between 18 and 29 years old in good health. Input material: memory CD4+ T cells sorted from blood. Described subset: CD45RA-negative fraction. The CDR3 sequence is CASSIAGHANYGYTF. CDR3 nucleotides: TGTGCCAGTAGTATAGCAGGTCACGCTAACTATGGCTACACCTTC. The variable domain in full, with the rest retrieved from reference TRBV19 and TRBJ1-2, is DGGITQSPKYLFRKEGQNVTLSCEQNLNHDAMYWYRQDPGQGLRLIYYSQIVNDFQKGDIAEGYSVSREKKESFPLTVTSAQKNPTAFYLCASSIAGHANYGYTFGSGTRLTVV.